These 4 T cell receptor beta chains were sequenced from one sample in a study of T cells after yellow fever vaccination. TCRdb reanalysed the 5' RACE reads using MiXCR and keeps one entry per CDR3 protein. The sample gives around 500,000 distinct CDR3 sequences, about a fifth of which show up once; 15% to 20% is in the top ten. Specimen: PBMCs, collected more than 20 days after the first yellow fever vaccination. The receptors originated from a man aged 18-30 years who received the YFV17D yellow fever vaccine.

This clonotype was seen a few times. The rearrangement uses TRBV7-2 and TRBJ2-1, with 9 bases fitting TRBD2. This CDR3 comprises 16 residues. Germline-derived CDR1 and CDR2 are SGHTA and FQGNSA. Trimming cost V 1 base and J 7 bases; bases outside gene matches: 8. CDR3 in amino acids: CASSLVLSLAGNEQFF. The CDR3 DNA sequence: TGTGCCAGCAGCTTAGTACTCTCCCTAGCGGGGAATGAGCAGTTCTTC.

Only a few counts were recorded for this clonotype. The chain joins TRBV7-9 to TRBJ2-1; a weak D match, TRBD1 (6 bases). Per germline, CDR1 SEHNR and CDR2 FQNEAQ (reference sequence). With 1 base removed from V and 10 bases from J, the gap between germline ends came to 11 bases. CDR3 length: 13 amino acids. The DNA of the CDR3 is TGTGCCAGCAGCTTAGGGGACACAAGGGAGCAGTTCTTC. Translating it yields CASSLGDTREQFF.

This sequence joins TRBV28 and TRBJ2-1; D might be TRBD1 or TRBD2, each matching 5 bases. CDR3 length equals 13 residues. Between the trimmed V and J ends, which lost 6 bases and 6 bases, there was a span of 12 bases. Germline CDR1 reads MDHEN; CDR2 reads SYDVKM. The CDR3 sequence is CASSPGPRNEQFF. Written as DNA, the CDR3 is TGTGCCAGCAGCCCGGGACCGCGCAATGAGCAGTTCTTC.

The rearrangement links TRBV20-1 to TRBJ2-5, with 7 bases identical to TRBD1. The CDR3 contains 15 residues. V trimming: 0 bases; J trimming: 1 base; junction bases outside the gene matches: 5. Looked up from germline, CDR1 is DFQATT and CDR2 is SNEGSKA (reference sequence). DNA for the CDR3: TGCAGTGCTAGAGACCCACAGGGGCGCCAAGAGACCCAGTACTTC. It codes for CSARDPQGRQETQYF.